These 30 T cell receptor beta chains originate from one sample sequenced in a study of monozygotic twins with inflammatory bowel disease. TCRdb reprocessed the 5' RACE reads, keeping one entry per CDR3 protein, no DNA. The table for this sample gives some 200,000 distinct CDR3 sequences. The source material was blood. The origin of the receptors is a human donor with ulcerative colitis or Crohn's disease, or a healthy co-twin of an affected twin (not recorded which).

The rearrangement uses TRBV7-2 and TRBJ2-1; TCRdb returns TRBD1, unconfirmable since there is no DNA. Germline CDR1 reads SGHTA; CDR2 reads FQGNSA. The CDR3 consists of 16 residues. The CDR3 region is CASRPPSGSSYNEQFF.

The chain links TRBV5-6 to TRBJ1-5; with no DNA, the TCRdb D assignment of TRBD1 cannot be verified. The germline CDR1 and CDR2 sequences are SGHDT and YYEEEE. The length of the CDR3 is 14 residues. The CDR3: CASSSGQFNQPQHF.

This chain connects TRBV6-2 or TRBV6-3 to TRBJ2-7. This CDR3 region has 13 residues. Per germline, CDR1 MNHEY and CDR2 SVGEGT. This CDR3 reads CASSYPKIYEQYF.

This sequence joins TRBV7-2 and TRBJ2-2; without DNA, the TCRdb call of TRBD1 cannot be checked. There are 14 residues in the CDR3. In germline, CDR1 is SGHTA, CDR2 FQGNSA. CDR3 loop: CASSYQGAKGELFF.

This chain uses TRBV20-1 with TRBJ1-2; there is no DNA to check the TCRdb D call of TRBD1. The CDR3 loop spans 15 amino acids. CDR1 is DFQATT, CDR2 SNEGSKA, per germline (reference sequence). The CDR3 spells CSAEDREGANYGYTF.

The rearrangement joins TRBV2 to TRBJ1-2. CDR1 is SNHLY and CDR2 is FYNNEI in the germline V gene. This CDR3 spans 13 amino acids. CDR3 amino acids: CASRGTTMKGYTF. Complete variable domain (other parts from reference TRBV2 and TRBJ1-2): EPEVTQTPSHQVTQMGQEVILRCVPISNHLYFYWYRQILGQKVEFLVSFYNNEISEKSEIFDDQFSVERPDGSNFTLKIRSTKLEDSAMYFCASRGTTMKGYTFGSGTRLTVV.

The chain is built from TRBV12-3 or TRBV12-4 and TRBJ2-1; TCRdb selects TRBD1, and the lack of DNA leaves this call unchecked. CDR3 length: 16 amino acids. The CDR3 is CASRFTSWDRAHEQFF.

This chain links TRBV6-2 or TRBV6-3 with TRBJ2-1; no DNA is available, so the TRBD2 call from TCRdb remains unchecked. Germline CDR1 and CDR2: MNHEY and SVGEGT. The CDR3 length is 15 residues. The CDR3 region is CASTETTSSYNEQFF.

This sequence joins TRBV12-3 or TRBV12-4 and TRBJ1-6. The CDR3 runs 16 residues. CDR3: CASSLALGAYNSPLHF.

The CDR3 reads CSASGRGSSYNEQFF. The chain is built from TRBV20-1 and TRBJ2-1; TCRdb names TRBD1, which stays unverified in the absence of DNA. CDR3 length equals 15 residues. Germline CDR1 DFQATT, CDR2 SNEGSKA (reference sequence).

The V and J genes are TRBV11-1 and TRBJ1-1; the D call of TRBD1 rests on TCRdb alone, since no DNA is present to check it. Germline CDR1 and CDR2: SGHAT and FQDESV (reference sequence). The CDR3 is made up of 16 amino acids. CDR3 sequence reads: CASSLISGEGDTEAFF.

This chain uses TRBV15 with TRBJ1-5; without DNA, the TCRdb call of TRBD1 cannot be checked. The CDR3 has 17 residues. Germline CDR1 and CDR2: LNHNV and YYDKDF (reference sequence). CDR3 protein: CATSRDGGLGSNQPQHF.

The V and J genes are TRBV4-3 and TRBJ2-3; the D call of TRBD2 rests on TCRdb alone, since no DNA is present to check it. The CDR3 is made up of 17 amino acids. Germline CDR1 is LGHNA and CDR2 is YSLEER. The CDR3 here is CASSQDWNQRGTDTQYF.

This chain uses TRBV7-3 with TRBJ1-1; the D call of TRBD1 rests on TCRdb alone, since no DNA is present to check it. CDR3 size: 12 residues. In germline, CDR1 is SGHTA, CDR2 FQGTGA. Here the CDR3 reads CASSRGGTEVFF.

The CDR3 region is CASRSGQGLWSNQPQHF. The chain has TRBV2 and TRBJ1-5; lacking DNA, the TRBD1 call made by TCRdb goes unchecked. Germline V gene sequence: CDR1 SNHLY, CDR2 FYNNEI. The CDR3 runs 17 residues.

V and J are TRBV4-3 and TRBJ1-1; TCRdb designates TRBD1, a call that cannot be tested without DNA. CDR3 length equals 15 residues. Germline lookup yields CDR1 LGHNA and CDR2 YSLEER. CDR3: CASSRGTEADTEAFF.

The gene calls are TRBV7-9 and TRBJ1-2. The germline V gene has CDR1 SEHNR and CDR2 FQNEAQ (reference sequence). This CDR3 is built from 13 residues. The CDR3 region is CASSFEGNYGYTF.

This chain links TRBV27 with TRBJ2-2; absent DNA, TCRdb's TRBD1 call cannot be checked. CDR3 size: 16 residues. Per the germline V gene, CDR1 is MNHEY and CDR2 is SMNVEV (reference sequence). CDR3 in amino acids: CASRPGQGANTGELFF.

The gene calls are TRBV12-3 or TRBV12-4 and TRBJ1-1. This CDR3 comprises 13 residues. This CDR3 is CASTLVVSAEAFF.

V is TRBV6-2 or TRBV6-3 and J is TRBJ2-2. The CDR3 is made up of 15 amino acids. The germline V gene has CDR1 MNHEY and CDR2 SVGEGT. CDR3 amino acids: CASSPVMMGTGELFF.

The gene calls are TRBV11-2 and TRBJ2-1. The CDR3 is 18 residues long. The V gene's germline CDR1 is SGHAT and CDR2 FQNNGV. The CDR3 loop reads CASSSHQSNREIYNEQFF. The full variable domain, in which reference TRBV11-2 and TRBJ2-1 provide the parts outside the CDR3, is EAGVAQSPRYKIIEKRQSVAFWCNPISGHATLYWYQQILGQGPKLLIQFQNNGVVDDSQLPKDRFSAERLKGVDSTLKIQPAKLEDSAVYLCASSSHQSNREIYNEQFFGPGTRLTVL.

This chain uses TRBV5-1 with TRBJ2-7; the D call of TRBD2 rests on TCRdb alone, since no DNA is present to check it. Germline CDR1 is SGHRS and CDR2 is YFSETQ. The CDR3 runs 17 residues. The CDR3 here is CASSLAVGGGPSYEQYF.

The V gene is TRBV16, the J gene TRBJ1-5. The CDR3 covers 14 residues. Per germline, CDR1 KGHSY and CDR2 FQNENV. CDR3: CASSQYQNNQPQHF.

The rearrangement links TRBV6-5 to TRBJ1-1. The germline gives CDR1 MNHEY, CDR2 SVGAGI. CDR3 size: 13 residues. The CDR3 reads CASSYSRNTEAFF.

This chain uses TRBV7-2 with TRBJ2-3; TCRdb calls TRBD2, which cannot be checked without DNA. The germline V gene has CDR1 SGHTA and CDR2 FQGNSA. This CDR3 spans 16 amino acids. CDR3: CASSRLAGHRTDTQYF. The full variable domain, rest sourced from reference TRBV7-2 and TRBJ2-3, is GAGVSQSPSNKVTEKGKDVELRCDPISGHTALYWYRQSLGQGLEFLIYFQGNSAPDKSGLPSDRFSAERTGGSVSTLTIQRTQQEDSAVYLCASSRLAGHRTDTQYFGPGTRLTVL.

CDR3 sequence reads: CATSSQTDMNTEAFF. V is TRBV15 and J is TRBJ1-1; without DNA, the TCRdb call of TRBD1 cannot be checked. The CDR3 spans 15 residues. Germline lookup yields CDR1 LNHNV and CDR2 YYDKDF (reference sequence).

The chain's CDR3 is CASSYSGLTATADTQYF. The rearrangement joins TRBV6-5 to TRBJ2-3. CDR1 MNHEY and CDR2 SVGAGI come from the germline V gene. This CDR3 spans 17 amino acids.

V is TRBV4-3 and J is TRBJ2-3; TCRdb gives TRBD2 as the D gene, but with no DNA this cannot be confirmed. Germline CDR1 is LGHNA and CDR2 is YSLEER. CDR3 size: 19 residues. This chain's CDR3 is CASSQDGVAGGPGTDTQYF.

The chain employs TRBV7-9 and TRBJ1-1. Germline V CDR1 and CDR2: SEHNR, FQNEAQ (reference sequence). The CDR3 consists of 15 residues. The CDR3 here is CASSLLLSGNTEAFF.

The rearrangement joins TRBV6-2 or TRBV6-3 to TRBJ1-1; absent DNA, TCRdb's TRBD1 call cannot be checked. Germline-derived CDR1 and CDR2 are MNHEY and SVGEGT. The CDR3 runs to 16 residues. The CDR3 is CASSPVPGEVTTEAFF.